This TCR beta chain was recorded in a study of T cells in Graves' hyperthyroidism and ophthalmopathy. The CDR3 is made up of 18 amino acids. Unmatched junction bases numbered 10, after V lost 6 bases and J lost 1 base. Regarding the study as a whole: Ophthalmopathy and stable hyperthyroidism were separated by a 13 V-J model.

Researchers took RNA transcripts and amplified the TCR beta CDR3 regions from them. With the HTBI primer set, the TCR CDR3 went through a first round of RT-PCR. Via MiXCR, TCRdb re-called the multiplex PCR reads, giving one row per CDR3 protein. The table includes about 350,000 distinct CDR3 sequences, about a sixth detected once. There are many counts of this clonotype. Its antigen is not identified. The specimen was blood. The chain is built from TRBV12-3 or TRBV12-4 and TRBJ2-6; 9 positions match TRBD1. The TCR originated in a middle-aged woman with Graves' ophthalmopathy. In nucleotides, the CDR3 is TGTGCCAGCAGCGAGGGGACAGGGCCGTTTTCTGGGGCCAACGTCCTGACTTTC. It specifies CASSEGTGPFSGANVLTF.